Listed here is a single TCR beta chain. RNA, at about 0.5 to 1 ug, was reverse transcribed with random hexamers. TCRdb reprocessed the immunoSEQ multiplex PCR reads with MiXCR, giving one entry per CDR3 protein. The sample records about 150,000 distinct CDR3 sequences, approximately 95% being singletons. These data are taken from a study of CD8 T cells in Susac syndrome. The V end was cut by 4 bases, the J end by 2 bases, with 9 bases between. CDR1 and CDR2 (germline): SEHNR, FQNEAQ (reference sequence). This CDR3 region has 15 residues. The clonotype comes from a human donor with Susac syndrome. The chain is built from TRBV7-9 and TRBJ2-6; D perhaps matches TRBD1 (6 bases). Sample: CD8+ T cells from PBMCs. CDR3 DNA sequence: TGTGCCAGCAGCTCCACAGGGACTGGGGCCAACGTCCTGACTTTC. Encoded protein: CASSSTGTGANVLTF.